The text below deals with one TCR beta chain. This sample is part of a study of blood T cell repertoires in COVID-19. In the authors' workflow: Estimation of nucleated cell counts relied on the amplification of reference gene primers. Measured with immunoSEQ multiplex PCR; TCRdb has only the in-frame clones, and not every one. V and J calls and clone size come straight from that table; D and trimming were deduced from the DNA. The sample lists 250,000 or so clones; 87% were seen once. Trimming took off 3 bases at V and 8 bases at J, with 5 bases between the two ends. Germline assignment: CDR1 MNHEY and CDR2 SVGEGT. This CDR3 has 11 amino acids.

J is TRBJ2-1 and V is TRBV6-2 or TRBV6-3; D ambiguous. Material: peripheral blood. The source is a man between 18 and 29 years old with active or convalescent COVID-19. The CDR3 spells CASSYGHEQFF. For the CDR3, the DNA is TGTGCCAGCAGTTATGGCCATGAGCAGTTCTTC.